This is a list of T cell receptor beta chains from one sample in a study of blood T cells in healthy people across ages. TCRdb reanalysed the 5' RACE reads using MiXCR and keeps one entry per CDR3 protein. This sample yields 710,000 or so distinct CDR3 sequences, of which about a third are seen a single time; 15% belongs to the top ten. The sequencing sample was made of blood. The receptors come from a woman at least 80 years old in good health. CDR3s leave out the opening cysteine and the closing phenylalanine or tryptophan.

v_gene	len	CDR3aa
TRBV20-1	14	SARDRGAWTNEKLF
TRBV11-2	13	ASSPQGGPIYEQF
TRBV3-1	11	ASSPRQAYEQY
TRBV27	12	ASSVRGSSYEQY
TRBV11-2	13	ASSPGAGGRETQY
TRBV20-1	15	SARAPSGDGNTDTQY
TRBV7-2	12	ASSLATTPYKQY
TRBV6-1	14	ASSEYGGGTGETQY
TRBV6-1	13	ASSGPGGRAYEQY
TRBV11-2	11	ASSLGRVLEQY
TRBV7-2	14	ASSLRLAGVIDTQY
TRBV6-2/TRBV6-3	17	ASSYTFGQGAQSGTEAF
TRBV28	10	TSRTEYYGYT
TRBV7-8	11	ASSPGGRFEQY
TRBV28	8	ASSLGQQF
TRBV5-1	12	ASSARTGFDEQY
TRBV4-2	14	ASSQATGNWNYGYT
TRBV6-5	12	ASSFRGTGNTIY
TRBV14	13	ASSHPPTSTYEQY
TRBV7-2	13	ASSLEWGHQETQY
TRBV27	14	ASSRGTVATTDTQY
TRBV30	11	AWSRGESEKLF
TRBV28	12	ASKLAGAYNEQF
TRBV20-1	15	SATCGASGGLYNEQF
TRBV20-1	12	SARDDGLGETQY
TRBV12-3/TRBV12-4	12	ARPPGQRHNKQF
TRBV29-1	9	SVVGQYEQY
TRBV7-6	15	ASSSFSSGGRSYEQY
TRBV2	10	ATGSDSYGYT
TRBV10-3	11	AISAQSNQPQH
TRBV7-9	10	ASSLELGEQF
TRBV6-5	11	ASSRDPGQKQY
TRBV18	12	ASSPTGDNYGYT
TRBV25-1	12	ASSEGQGYNEQF
TRBV7-2	12	ASSLGRVPYEQY
TRBV10-3	11	AISERVNYGYT
TRBV6-1	11	ASSEAGSYGYT
TRBV7-2	13	ASSPLGAVADTQY
TRBV4-1	13	ASSQGEGADSPLH
TRBV24-1	13	ATSDARGKNQPQH
TRBV20-1	13	SATRQGATNEKLF
TRBV20-1	9	SARLVDTQY
TRBV2	14	ASRLGAAASTDTQY
TRBV7-2	12	ASTLSGNTGELF
TRBV15	11	ATTLDKASGYT
TRBV12-3/TRBV12-4	11	ASSLPPRSEQY
TRBV7-3	12	ASMTQGGYNEKF
TRBV30	12	ASFVRGWTGELF
TRBV7-2	13	ASKFTETTNEKLF
TRBV7-9	10	ASAQTGETQY
TRBV12-3/TRBV12-4	14	ASSRLMDLSYNEQF
TRBV7-9	11	ASSKNPGYEQY
TRBV9	13	ASSAPGQKNTEAF
TRBV12-3/TRBV12-4	13	ASSFESPEFSPLH
TRBV4-1	17	ASSQDLDRPSSYNSPLH